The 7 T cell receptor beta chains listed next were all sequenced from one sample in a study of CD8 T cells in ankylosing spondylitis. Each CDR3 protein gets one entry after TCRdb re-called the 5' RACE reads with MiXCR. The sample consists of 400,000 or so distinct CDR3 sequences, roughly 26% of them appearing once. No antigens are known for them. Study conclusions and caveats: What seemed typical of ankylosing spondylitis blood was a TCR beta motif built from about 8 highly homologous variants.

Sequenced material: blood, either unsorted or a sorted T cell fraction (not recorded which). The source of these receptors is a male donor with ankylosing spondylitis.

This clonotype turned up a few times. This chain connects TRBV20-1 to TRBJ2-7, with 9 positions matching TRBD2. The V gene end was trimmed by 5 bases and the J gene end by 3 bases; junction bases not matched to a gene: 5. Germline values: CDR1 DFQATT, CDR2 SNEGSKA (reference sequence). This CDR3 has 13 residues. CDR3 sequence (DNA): TGCAGTGCTTTAGCGGGAGAAGTCTACGAGCAGTACTTC. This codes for CSALAGEVYEQYF.

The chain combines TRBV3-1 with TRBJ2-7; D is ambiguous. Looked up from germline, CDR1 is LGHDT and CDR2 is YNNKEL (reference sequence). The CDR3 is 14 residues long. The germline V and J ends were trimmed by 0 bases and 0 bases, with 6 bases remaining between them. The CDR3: CASSQDPVSYEQYV. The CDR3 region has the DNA TGTGCCAGCAGCCAAGATCCTGTCTCCTACGAGCAGTACGTC.

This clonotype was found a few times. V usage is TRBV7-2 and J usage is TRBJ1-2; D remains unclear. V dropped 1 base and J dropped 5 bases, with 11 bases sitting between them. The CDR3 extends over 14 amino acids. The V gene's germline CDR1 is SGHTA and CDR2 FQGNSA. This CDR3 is CASSLEHRGYGYTF. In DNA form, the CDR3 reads TGTGCCAGCAGCTTAGAGCATCGGGGATATGGCTACACCTTC.

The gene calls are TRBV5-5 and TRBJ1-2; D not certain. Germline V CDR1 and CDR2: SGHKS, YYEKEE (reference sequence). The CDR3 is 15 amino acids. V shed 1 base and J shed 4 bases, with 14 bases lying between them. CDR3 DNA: TGTGCCAGCAGCTTGTATCCGACGGACGGCTATGGCTACACCTTC. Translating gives CASSLYPTDGYGYTF.

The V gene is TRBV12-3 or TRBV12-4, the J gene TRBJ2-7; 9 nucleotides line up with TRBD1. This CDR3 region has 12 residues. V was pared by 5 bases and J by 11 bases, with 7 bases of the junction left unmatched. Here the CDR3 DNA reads TGTGCCAGCAGTCCCCCCGGGACAGGGAAGTACTTC. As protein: CASSPPGTGKYF.

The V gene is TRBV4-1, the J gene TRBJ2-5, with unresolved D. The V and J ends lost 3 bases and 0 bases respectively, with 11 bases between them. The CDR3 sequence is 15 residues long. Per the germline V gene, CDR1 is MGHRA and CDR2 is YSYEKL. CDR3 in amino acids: CASSHVGRYQETQYF. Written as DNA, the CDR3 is TGCGCCAGCAGCCATGTAGGCCGATACCAAGAGACCCAGTACTTC.

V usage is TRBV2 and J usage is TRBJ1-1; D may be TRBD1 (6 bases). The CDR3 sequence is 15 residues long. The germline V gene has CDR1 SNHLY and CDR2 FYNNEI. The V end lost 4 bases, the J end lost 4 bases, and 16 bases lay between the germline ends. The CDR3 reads CASSAPGAWGTEAFF. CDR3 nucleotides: TGTGCCAGCAGTGCTCCGGGGGCGTGGGGCACTGAAGCTTTCTTT.